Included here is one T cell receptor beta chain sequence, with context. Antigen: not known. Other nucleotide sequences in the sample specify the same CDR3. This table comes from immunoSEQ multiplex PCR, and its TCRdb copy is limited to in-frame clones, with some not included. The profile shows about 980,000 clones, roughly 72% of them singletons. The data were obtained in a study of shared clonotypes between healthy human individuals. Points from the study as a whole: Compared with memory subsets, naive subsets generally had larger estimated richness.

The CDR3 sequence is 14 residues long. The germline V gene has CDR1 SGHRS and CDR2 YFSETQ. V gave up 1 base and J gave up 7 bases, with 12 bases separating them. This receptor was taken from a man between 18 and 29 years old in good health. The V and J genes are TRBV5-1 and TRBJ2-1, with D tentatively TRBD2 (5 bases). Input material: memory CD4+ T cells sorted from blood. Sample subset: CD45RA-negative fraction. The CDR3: CASSLRLAGNEQFF. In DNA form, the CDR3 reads TGCGCCAGCAGCTTGCGGCTAGCTGGGAATGAGCAGTTCTTC.